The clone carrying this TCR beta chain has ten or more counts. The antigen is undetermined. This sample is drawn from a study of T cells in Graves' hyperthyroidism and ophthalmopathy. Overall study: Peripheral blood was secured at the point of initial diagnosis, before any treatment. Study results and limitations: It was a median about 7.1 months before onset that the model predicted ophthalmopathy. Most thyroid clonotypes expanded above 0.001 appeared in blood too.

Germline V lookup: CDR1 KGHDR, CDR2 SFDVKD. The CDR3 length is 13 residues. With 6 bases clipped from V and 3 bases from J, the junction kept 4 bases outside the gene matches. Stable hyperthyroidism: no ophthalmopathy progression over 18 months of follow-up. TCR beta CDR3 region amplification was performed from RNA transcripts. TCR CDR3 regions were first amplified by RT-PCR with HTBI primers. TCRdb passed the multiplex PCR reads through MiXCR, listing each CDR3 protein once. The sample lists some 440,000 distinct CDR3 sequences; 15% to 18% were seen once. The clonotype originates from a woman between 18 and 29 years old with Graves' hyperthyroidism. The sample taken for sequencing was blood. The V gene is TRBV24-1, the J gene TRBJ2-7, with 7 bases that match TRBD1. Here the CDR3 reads CATSPGQSYEQYF. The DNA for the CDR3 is TGTGCCACCAGTCCGGGACAGAGCTACGAGCAGTACTTC.